What follows are 7 T cell receptor beta chains derived from one specimen sequenced in a study of immune evolution from preneoplasia to lung adenocarcinoma. Assay: immunoSEQ multiplex PCR; the TCRdb copy retains only in-frame clones and omits some. The repertoire holds approximately 9,300 clones, with 75% to 85% as singletons. Sequencing was done on a sample of FFPE lung adenocarcinoma in situ tissue. Receptors were obtained from an elderly person with lung adenocarcinoma.

The rearrangement uses TRBV9 and TRBJ2-3; perhaps D is TRBD1 or TRBD2 (5 bases each). Germline V gives CDR1 SGDLS, CDR2 YYNGEE. This CDR3 is 12 amino acids long. Trimming took 2 bases from V and 10 from J, leaving 11 bases between them. CDR3 bases: TGTGCCAGCAGCGTCGAGGGGCGCGCGCAGTATTTT. It specifies CASSVEGRAQYF.

The chain is built from TRBV18 and TRBJ2-3, with D perhaps matching TRBD1 or TRBD2 (6 bases each). The V gene's germline CDR1 is KGHSH and CDR2 LQKENI. V was trimmed by 6 bases and J by 5 bases, leaving 12 bases between them. The CDR3 has 13 residues. The CDR3 region is CASSGGGGDTQYF. The CDR3 DNA reads TGTGCCAGCTCGGGCGGAGGGGGAGATACGCAGTATTTT.

There are a few counts of this clone. DNA of the CDR3: TGTGCCAGCAGTTCAGTACTAGCGGGGGGGCCGGCCGGGGAGCTGTTTTTT. This codes for CASSSVLAGGPAGELFF. The chain employs TRBV28 and TRBJ2-2; 13 bases align to TRBD2. The V gene end was trimmed by 4 bases and the J gene end by 6 bases; junction bases not matched to a gene: 8. CDR1 and CDR2 from the germline V gene are MDHEN and SYDVKM. This CDR3 has 17 residues. Full variable domain (outside the CDR3, taken from reference TRBV28 and TRBJ2-2): DVKVTQSSRYLVKRTGEKVFLECVQDMDHENMFWYRQDPGLGLRLIYFSYDVKMKEKGDIPEGYSVSREKKERFSLILESASTNQTSMYLCASSSVLAGGPAGELFFGEGSRLTVL.

The chain employs TRBV11-3 and TRBJ2-1; D is possibly TRBD1 (6 bases). The germline gives CDR1 SGHNT, CDR2 YENEEA. CDR3 length: 15 amino acids. With 5 bases removed from V and 2 bases from J, the gap between germline ends came to 13 bases. CDR3: CASSPGQGTYNEQFF. CDR3 in DNA: TGTGCCAGCAGCCCTGGGCAGGGGACCTACAATGAGCAGTTCTTC.

The rearrangement uses TRBV2 and TRBJ1-2, with TRBD1 identical over 9 bases. CDR1 is SNHLY and CDR2 is FYNNEI in the germline V gene. CDR3 length: 15 amino acids. J was trimmed by 4 bases and V by 3 bases; bases with no gene match: 6. CDR3: CASSEGQGWSYGYTF. The CDR3, as DNA: TGTGCCAGCAGTGAGGGACAGGGATGGAGCTATGGCTACACCTTC.

The chain recombines TRBV18 with TRBJ2-3; no reliable D call. V was cut by 2 bases and J by 5 bases, with 2 bases left in between. The CDR3 spans 11 residues. Germline CDR1 is KGHSH and CDR2 is LQKENI. CDR3 in amino acids: CASSPEDTQYF. Here the CDR3 DNA reads TGTGCCAGCTCACCAGAAGATACGCAGTATTTT.

This clone was seen only once. V and J are TRBV15 and TRBJ1-2, with 10 bases lining up with TRBD1. The germline V gene encodes CDR1 LNHNV and CDR2 YYDKDF (reference sequence). The junction had 1 base not matched to a gene; V was cut back by 1 base and J by 5 bases. This CDR3 has 14 residues. CDR3 bases: TGTGCCACCAGCAGAGGACAGGGGGCTTATGGCTACACCTTC. The encoded protein is CATSRGQGAYGYTF. Using reference TRBV15 and TRBJ1-2 for the parts outside the CDR3, the full variable domain is DAMVIQNPRYQVTQFGKPVTLSCSQTLNHNVMYWYQQKSSQAPKLLFHYYDKDFNNEADTPDNFQSRRPNTSFCFLDIRSPGLGDTAMYLCATSRGQGAYGYTFGSGTRLTVV.